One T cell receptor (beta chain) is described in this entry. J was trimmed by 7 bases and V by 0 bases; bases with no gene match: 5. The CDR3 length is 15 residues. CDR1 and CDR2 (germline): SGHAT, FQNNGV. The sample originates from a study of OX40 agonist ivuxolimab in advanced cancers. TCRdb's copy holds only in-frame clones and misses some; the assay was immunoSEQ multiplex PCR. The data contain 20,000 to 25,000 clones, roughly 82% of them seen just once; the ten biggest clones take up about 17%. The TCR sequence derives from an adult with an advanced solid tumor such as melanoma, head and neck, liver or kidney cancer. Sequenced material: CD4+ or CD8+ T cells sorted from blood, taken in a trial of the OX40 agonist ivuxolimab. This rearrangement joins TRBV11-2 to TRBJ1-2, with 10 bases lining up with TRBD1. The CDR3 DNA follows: TGTGCCAGCAGCTTAGATCGGGACAGGGGAACTGGCTACACCTTC. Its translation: CASSLDRDRGTGYTF.